Listed below are T cell receptor beta chains from one sample, sequenced in a study of blood T cell repertoires in COVID-19. Here immunoSEQ multiplex PCR was the method, and the copy in TCRdb shows in-frame clones only, minus some. The top ten hold around 16% of the sample, which has approximately 130,000 clones, approximately 84% seen once. What was sequenced was peripheral blood. Receptors originate from a woman in her forties or fifties who had recovered from COVID-19. CDR3s include the opening cysteine and the closing phenylalanine or tryptophan. Each record gives: V gene, D gene, clone size, J gene, CDR3 DNA, CDR3 protein. D genes are given only for firm matches. The listing skips clone size in some rows; elsewhere it reads once, few, many or a size class.

>TRBV11-2|TRBD2|NA|TRBJ2-3
TGTGCCAGCAGCTTCTTAGCGGGAGATACGCAGTATTTT
CASSFLAGDTQYF
>TRBV6-5|TRBD2|NA|TRBJ2-1
TGTGCCAGCAGTATCGGGACTAGCGGGTCGAATGAGCAGTTCTTC
CASSIGTSGSNEQFF
>TRBV24-1|NA|NA|TRBJ1-2
TGTGCCACCAGTGATTTCGGGGGATATGGCTACACCTTC
CATSDFGGYGYTF
>TRBV5-4|NA|NA|TRBJ2-2
TGTGCCAGCAGCTGGGGGGACGCCGGGGAGCTGTTTTTT
CASSWGDAGELFF
>TRBV5-4|NA|NA|TRBJ2-1
TGTGCCAGCAGCTTCTATCGGGATGAGCAGTTCTTC
CASSFYRDEQFF
>TRBV9|NA|NA|TRBJ2-2
TGTGCCAGCAGCGTATTCGACAGAAACACCGGGGAGCTGTTTTTT
CASSVFDRNTGELFF
>TRBV5-1|NA|NA|TRBJ2-7
TGCGCCAGCAGCTTAAGTCCAGGTGGATACTACGAGCAGTACTTC
CASSLSPGGYYEQYF
>TRBV19|TRBD1|once|TRBJ1-2
TGTGCCAGTAGTATAAGGCAGGGGGCGCGTGGCTACACCTTC
CASSIRQGARGYTF
>TRBV6-1|TRBD2|NA|TRBJ2-7
TGTGCCAGCAGTGAAGTGGGAGGGCCCTACGAGCAGTACTTC
CASSEVGGPYEQYF
>TRBV11-2|TRBD1|NA|TRBJ2-6
TGTGCCAGCAGCCGGTACAGGGGACCTGGGGCCAACGTCCTGACTTTC
CASSRYRGPGANVLTF
>TRBV5-3|NA|NA|TRBJ2-2
TGTGCCAGAAGCTTGGACAGGCTATATAACACCGGGGAGCTGTTTTTT
CARSLDRLYNTGELFF
>TRBV29-1|TRBD2|NA|TRBJ2-1
TGCAGCGTTACGGGACTAGCGGGAGGTCACACGCTTTCCTACAATGAGCAGTTCTTC
CSVTGLAGGHTLSYNEQFF
>TRBV5-5|NA|NA|TRBJ1-1
TGTGCCAGCAGCTTGTCAGGGGCGTCCCTCGCTTTCTTT
CASSLSGASLAFF
>TRBV9|NA|once|TRBJ2-4
TGTGCCAGCAGCCCGACAGTAGCCAAAAACATTCAGTACTTC
CASSPTVAKNIQYF
>TRBV5-1|TRBD1|NA|TRBJ2-2
TGCGCCAGCAGCTTGCAGGGGGCGACGGACACCGGGGAGCTGTTTTTT
CASSLQGATDTGELFF
>TRBV18|NA|NA|TRBJ2-5
TGTGCCAGCTCACCACCGTGGCTTCAAGAGACCCAGTACTTC
CASSPPWLQETQYF
>TRBV5-4|TRBD2|NA|TRBJ2-6
TGTGCCAGCAGCTTCGTAATGGGGGGGTCTGGGGCCAACGTCCTGACTTTC
CASSFVMGGSGANVLTF
>TRBV4-1|TRBD2|NA|TRBJ2-1
TGCGCCAGCAGCCAACCGTTAGCGGGAGGGCCGCGAAATGAGCAGTTCTTC
CASSQPLAGGPRNEQFF
>TRBV13|NA|few|TRBJ2-3
TGTGCCAGCAGCCTGGGACTGCTCACAGATACGCAGTATTTT
CASSLGLLTDTQYF
>TRBV3-1/TRBV3-2|TRBD1|NA|TRBJ1-2
TGTGCCAGCAGCCAACTTCAGGGGGCAGGAGGCTACACCTTC
CASSQLQGAGGYTF
>TRBV7-3|TRBD1|few|TRBJ1-1
TGTGCCAGCAGCAACCGACAGGGGGCAGGTGAAGCTTTCTTT
CASSNRQGAGEAFF
>TRBV4-1|TRBD2|NA|TRBJ2-3
TGCGCCAGCAGCCAAGATCTGGGGCGGGGGTGGTATTTT
CASSQDLGRGWYF
>TRBV11-3|NA|NA|TRBJ2-2
TGTGCCAGCAGCTTAACGGGAATGCCCAAGAACACCGGGGAGCTGTTTTTT
CASSLTGMPKNTGELFF
>TRBV7-9|NA|NA|TRBJ2-7
TGTGCCAGCAGCCTTAAAAATTCCTACGAGCAGTACTTC
CASSLKNSYEQYF
>TRBV7-8|NA|NA|TRBJ1-2
TGTGCCAGCAGCTTAGCGGTAGGGGAGGATGGCTACACCTTC
CASSLAVGEDGYTF
>TRBV7-9|NA|NA|TRBJ2-7
TGTGCCAGCAGCTTATCAAATGGGGGCGCCGAGCAGTACTTC
CASSLSNGGAEQYF
>TRBV2|NA|NA|TRBJ1-1
TGTGCCAGCAGTATGCTGGGGGGGAACACTGAAGCTTTCTTT
CASSMLGGNTEAFF
>TRBV28|NA|once|TRBJ1-5
TGTGCCAGCAGTACACAGGGTCGTCGACAGCCCCAGCATTTT
CASSTQGRRQPQHF
>TRBV30|TRBD2|NA|TRBJ2-4
TGTGCCTGGAGTGTAGGGAGGGCGGCCAAAAACATTCAGTACTTC
CAWSVGRAAKNIQYF